The TCR beta chain described here comes from a study of blood T cell repertoires in COVID-19 (TCRdb year 2020). As for the study more broadly: Samples covering the acute and convalescent phases of COVID-19 were provided by collaborators in the United States, Italy and Spain. Where HLA class I and class II types were available, the types were taken from metadata supplied by the sample provider, not from assay-based typing. The samples were drawn from the first 160 participants of the ongoing ImmuneRACE study and from over 950 subjects provided by 6 global collaborators. Sample metadata almost always included a de-identified subject ID, COVID-19 status, age in years and sex. The prospective study material was composed of cDNA or gDNA derived from T cells, B-cell-depleted T cells, or PBMCs. The repertoires were released in a freely available public database intended as a resource for research on the immune response to SARS-CoV-2. Deeply sampled blood TCRbeta repertoires from subjects exposed to, actively infected with, or recovered from COVID-19 were included in the dataset.

From a lookup of the germline V gene, CDR1 and CDR2 are MNHEY and SVGAGI. Including cysteine and phenylalanine, the CDR3 has 12 amino acids. Only the CDR3 portion is preserved as DNA: 36 bases, with reading frame beginning at the first base. Trimming costs V 7 bases and J 8 bases, and their ends lie 14 bases apart. Results the study describes overall, beyond this receptor: The amount of clinical and demographic metadata varied by source and participant and was provided uncurated.

A note on this clone: Its antigen is not yet known. Per-base quality was not reported, and no clone a single base away is much larger than it.

The collaborating institutions used their own protocols to collect whole blood in K2EDTA tubes. For TCRbeta analysis, collaborator samples were shipped as frozen whole blood, as isolated PBMCs, or as DNA extracted from either sample type. TCRbeta CDR3 regions were amplified from genomic DNA by means of the immunoSEQ Assay, a bias-controlled multiplex PCR. As for the authors' bioinformatics: Within the assay, amplification of reference gene primers was used to estimate how many nucleated cells each sample contained. To quantify the absolute abundance of each unique TCRbeta CDR3 rearrangement, sequence reads were collapsed and filtered. For each sample, productive Simpson clonality was calculated by taking the square root of Simpson's diversity index across productive rearrangements. The table was pulled from immuneACCESS by TCRdb, which kept in-frame rearrangements only. Such tables lose some clones; where checked, under half of the loss comes from unresolved V genes, and the rest has no known cause. The DNA gave D and trimming, while V, J and clone size come from that table. The sample table contains about 34,000 clones; only one count was recorded for 85% of them. More than 14% of the sample is held by the ten biggest clonotypes.

Sequencing used peripheral blood. The chain couples TRBV6-5 to TRBJ1-1; the D gene is perhaps TRBD1, from 6 matching bases. The clonotype comes from a human donor with acute or convalescent COVID-19. The donor label of this sample is uncertain. The sequenced DNA is TGTGCCAGCACCCCCCCCGGGACAGAAGCTTTCTTT. Its protein product is CASTPPGTEAFF.